This TCR beta chain was found in a study of blood T cell repertoires in COVID-19. Study overall: Acute-phase and convalescent COVID-19 samples originated in the United States, Italy and Spain. From T cells, B-cell-depleted T cells, or PBMCs came the material, which was cDNA or gDNA.

Per the original methods: The assay estimated nucleated cells by amplifying reference gene primers. TCRdb's table, derived via immunoSEQ multiplex PCR, lists solely in-frame clones and lacks some. That table gives V, J and clone size, and the DNA gave D and trimming. This sample has roughly 200,000 clones, with around 83% found just once. The source of this sequence is a woman of 80 years or more with acute or convalescent COVID-19. The specimen sequenced was peripheral blood.

CDR3 amino acids: CAVSTDPYSPLHF. CDR3 DNA: TGTGCCGTTTCGACAGACCCCTATTCACCCCTCCACTTT. The V gene is TRBV7-2, the J gene TRBJ1-6, with D possibly matching TRBD1 (5 bases). V lost 11 bases and J lost 8, with 16 bases in between. Germline V lookup: CDR1 SGHTA, CDR2 FQGNSA. The CDR3 spans 13 residues.